Listed below are T cell receptor beta chains from one sample, sequenced in a study of cytomegalovirus exposure and HLA in healthy donors. The method was immunoSEQ multiplex PCR; TCRdb's version includes in-frame clones alone and lacks a portion of them. This listing includes fewer than 150,000 clones. Sequenced: PBMCs. Receptor source: a woman aged 60-75 years in good health and CMV-seronegative. The CDR3 runs from the conserved cysteine through the conserved F or W. The D gene is left open where the match is weak.

V: TRBV6-6; J: TRBJ1-2; D: TRBD1; DNA: TGTGCCGGCAGTTCCACTGTAAGGGACAGCCGATTCGTCGGCTTC; CDR3: CAGSSTVRDSRFVGF
V: TRBV27; J: TRBJ2-6; D: -; DNA: TGTGCCAGCAGTCCCTCCGGGACTCCAGGGGCCAACGTCCTGACTTTC; CDR3: CASSPSGTPGANVLTF
V: TRBV6-1; J: TRBJ1-5; D: -; DNA: TGTGCCAGCAGTGGTACAGGGTTGGGCAATCAGCCCCAGCATTTT; CDR3: CASSGTGLGNQPQHF
V: TRBV6-6; J: TRBJ2-5; D: TRBD1; DNA: TGTGCCAGCAGTTACTCACAGGGGCAAGAGACCCAGTACTTC; CDR3: CASSYSQGQETQYF
V: TRBV7-2; J: TRBJ1-2; D: -; DNA: TGTGCCAGCAGCGCGCGCGGTCCGGGGGGCTACACCTTC; CDR3: CASSARGPGGYTF
V: TRBV25-1; J: TRBJ2-1; D: -; DNA: TGTGCCAGCAGTGACCCCGGACAGATACACAATGAGCAGTTCTTC; CDR3: CASSDPGQIHNEQFF
V: TRBV30; J: TRBJ1-6; D: TRBD1; DNA: TGTGCCTGGGAAGACAGGGTGGGTATAGGCTCCTATAATTCACCCCTCCACTTT; CDR3: CAWEDRVGIGSYNSPLHF
V: TRBV7-6; J: TRBJ2-7; D: TRBD1; DNA: TGTGCCAGCAGCCCTAATCAGGGACAGACCTACGAGCAGTACTTC; CDR3: CASSPNQGQTYEQYF
V: TRBV5-1; J: TRBJ2-1; D: -; DNA: TGCGCCAGCAGCTTGGCAGGGGTAGGGAGTAATGAGCAGTTCTTC; CDR3: CASSLAGVGSNEQFF
V: TRBV27; J: TRBJ2-3; D: -; DNA: TGTGCCAGCAAAAAACTCCTATCGAGCGAGAGCACAGATACGCAGTATTTT; CDR3: CASKKLLSSESTDTQYF
V: TRBV7-9; J: TRBJ1-1; D: -; DNA: TGTGCCAGCAGCTTCACAGACATGAACACTGAAGCTTTCTTT; CDR3: CASSFTDMNTEAFF
V: TRBV7-2; J: TRBJ2-3; D: -; DNA: TGTGCCAGCAGCTTCCCTAGCTGGGAGGCCCCCACAGATACGCAGTATTTT; CDR3: CASSFPSWEAPTDTQYF
V: TRBV6-4; J: TRBJ2-2; D: -; DNA: TGTGCCAGCTCCGCTAGCGACACCGGGGAGCTGTTTTTT; CDR3: CASSASDTGELFF
V: TRBV6-1; J: TRBJ2-5; D: TRBD2; DNA: TGTGCCAGCAGTAGCGGGGGGGCCGGGGAGACCCAGTACTTC; CDR3: CASSSGGAGETQYF
V: TRBV28; J: TRBJ2-2; D: -; DNA: TGTGCCGGGGCAGGGGGGCCAGGGACCGGGGAGCTGTTTTTT; CDR3: CAGAGGPGTGELFF
V: TRBV28; J: TRBJ1-4; D: -; DNA: TGTGCCAGCAGCCAACTACCCGGCAGGGTGGGTGAAAAACTGTTTTTT; CDR3: CASSQLPGRVGEKLFF
V: TRBV7-2; J: TRBJ1-2; D: -; DNA: TGTGCCAGCCGAAGACCAAGCGGCAATCTTAACTATGGCTACACCTTC; CDR3: CASRRPSGNLNYGYTF
V: TRBV5-4; J: TRBJ1-1; D: -; DNA: TGTGCCAGCAGCTTGGCCGACGGGTCCGCTGAAGCTTTCTTT; CDR3: CASSLADGSAEAFF
V: TRBV5-1; J: TRBJ2-2; D: -; DNA: TGCGCCAGCAGCCCTGACTCGTCCACCGGGGAGCTGTTTTTT; CDR3: CASSPDSSTGELFF
V: TRBV6-6; J: TRBJ2-1; D: -; DNA: TGTGCCAGTCTTCGGGACTCCGCGTACAATGAGCAGTTCTTC; CDR3: CASLRDSAYNEQFF
V: TRBV7-2; J: TRBJ1-2; D: -; DNA: TGTGCCAGCGGGGTCGGAGGAAAGAACTATGGCTACACCTTC; CDR3: CASGVGGKNYGYTF
V: TRBV6-6; J: TRBJ1-2; D: -; DNA: TGTGCCAGCAGCACCGGGACTTTGAGGAATGGCTACACCTTC; CDR3: CASSTGTLRNGYTF
V: TRBV6-5; J: TRBJ1-2; D: -; DNA: TGTGCCAGCAGCTCCAGGACACGGGTCTATGGCTACACCTTC; CDR3: CASSSRTRVYGYTF
V: TRBV5-1; J: TRBJ2-7; D: TRBD1; DNA: TGCGCCAGCAGCATCCAGACAGGGGAAGCGTACGAGCAGTACTTC; CDR3: CASSIQTGEAYEQYF
V: TRBV2; J: TRBJ2-3; D: -; DNA: TGTGCCAGCAGTGAACGGGTCGTCGGAGACACAGATACGCAGTATTTT; CDR3: CASSERVVGDTDTQYF
V: TRBV25-1; J: TRBJ2-2; D: -; DNA: TGTGCCAGCCGATCCCGATCAGAGGGGGAAACCGGGGAGCTGTTTTTT; CDR3: CASRSRSEGETGELFF
V: TRBV5-1; J: TRBJ1-4; D: -; DNA: TGCGCCAGCAGCCCGGAGGGGCGAAGCGAAAAACTGTTTTTT; CDR3: CASSPEGRSEKLFF
V: TRBV2; J: TRBJ2-1; D: TRBD2; DNA: TGTGCCAGCAGGAGACTAGCGGGGGGGCGTGGTGAGCAGTTCTTC; CDR3: CASRRLAGGRGEQFF
V: TRBV5-1; J: TRBJ2-2; D: -; DNA: TGCGCCAGCAGCTTGGGGGGCGGTATTAACACCGGGGAGCTGTTTTTT; CDR3: CASSLGGGINTGELFF
V: TRBV7-8; J: TRBJ1-6; D: TRBD1; DNA: TGTGCCAGCAGCCCTCCCCGACAGGGATCTAATTCACCCCTCCACTTT; CDR3: CASSPPRQGSNSPLHF
V: TRBV10-3; J: TRBJ1-4; D: -; DNA: TGTGCCATCGGATTGGGCGGGGGAGATGAAAAACTGTTTTTT; CDR3: CAIGLGGGDEKLFF
V: TRBV5-8; J: TRBJ2-1; D: TRBD1; DNA: TGTGCCAGCAGCTTGAGACAGGGGGCAGTTGAGCAGTTCTTC; CDR3: CASSLRQGAVEQFF
V: TRBV27; J: TRBJ2-2; D: TRBD1; DNA: TGTGCCAGCAGTTTGGTTCGAACCGGGACAGCTGGCACCGGGGAGCTGTTTTTT; CDR3: CASSLVRTGTAGTGELFF